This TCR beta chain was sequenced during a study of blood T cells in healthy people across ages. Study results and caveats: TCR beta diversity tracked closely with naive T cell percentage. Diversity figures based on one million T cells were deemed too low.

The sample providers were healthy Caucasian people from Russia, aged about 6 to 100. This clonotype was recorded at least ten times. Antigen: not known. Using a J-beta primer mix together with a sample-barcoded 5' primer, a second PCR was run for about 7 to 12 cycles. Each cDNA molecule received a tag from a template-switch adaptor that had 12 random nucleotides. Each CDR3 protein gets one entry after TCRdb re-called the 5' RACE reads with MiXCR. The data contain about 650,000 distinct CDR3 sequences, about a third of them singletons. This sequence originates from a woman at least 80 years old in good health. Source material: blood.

CDR3 protein: CASSPPGQNYGYTF. CDR3 DNA: TGTGCCAGCAGCCCCCCGGGGCAGAACTATGGCTACACCTTC. The rearrangement uses TRBV7-2 and TRBJ1-2; perhaps TRBD1 as D (5 bases). Germline CDR1 and CDR2: SGHTA and FQGNSA. V dropped 5 bases and J dropped 2 bases, with 12 bases sitting between them. This CDR3 contains 14 residues.